One and the same sample provided the 5 T cell receptor beta chains below, sequenced in a study of blood T cell repertoires in COVID-19. The assay was immunoSEQ multiplex PCR, and TCRdb's table has in-frame clones only and misses some. The sample has about 230,000 clones; roughly 85% are singletons. Sequenced input: peripheral blood. These receptors all stem from a woman in her late teens or twenties who had recovered from COVID-19.

The chain's CDR3 is CASSQASGIDEQYF. The CDR3 nucleotides are TGTGCCAGCAGCCAAGCTAGCGGGATCGACGAGCAGTACTTC. This sequence joins TRBV3-1 (or the pseudogene TRBV3-2) and TRBJ2-7, with 9 bases that match TRBD2. Per germline, CDR1 LGHDT and CDR2 YNNKEL (reference sequence). This CDR3 has 14 residues. Trimming took 1 base from V and 5 from J; bases not matched to a gene: 3.

This chain connects TRBV7-9 to TRBJ2-1; 10 bases align to TRBD2. The CDR3 contains 16 residues. V gave up 1 base and J gave up 10 bases; unmatched junction bases: 10. Per the germline V gene, CDR1 is SEHNR and CDR2 is FQNEAQ (reference sequence). CDR3 bases: TGTGCCAGCAGCTTAGACGCTAGCGGGAGTGTCAGGGAGCAGTTCTTC. This codes for CASSLDASGSVREQFF.

The chain's CDR3 is CASSFLQEPYSGYTF. The CDR3 DNA reads as TGTGCCAGCAGCTTCTTACAGGAGCCCTATAGCGGCTACACCTTC. V is TRBV7-9 and J is TRBJ1-2, with D maybe TRBD1 (5 bases). CDR1 and CDR2 (germline): SEHNR, FQNEAQ (reference sequence). Trimming stripped 3 bases from V and 8 bases from J, with 19 bases between. The CDR3 has 15 amino acids.

This clone was detected only once. The rearrangement joins TRBV25-1 to TRBJ2-1, with TRBD2 identical over 14 bases. Germline assignment: CDR1 MGHDK and CDR2 SYGVNS. Unmatched junction bases numbered 10, after V lost 8 bases and J lost 7 bases. CDR3 length: 16 amino acids. In DNA, the CDR3 is TGTGCCAGCGAGCCGGGACTAGCGGGAGTAGGGAATGAGCAGTTCTTC. Residues: CASEPGLAGVGNEQFF.

The chain carries TRBV5-1 and TRBJ2-2; 7 bases agree with TRBD1. The germline gives CDR1 SGHRS, CDR2 YFSETQ. This CDR3 has 16 residues. Trimming removed 0 bases from V and 6 bases from J; junction bases left unmatched: 8. The CDR3 nucleotides read TGCGCCAGCAGCTTGGTACAGGGGCACAGCGCCGGGGAGCTGTTTTTT. The encoded protein is CASSLVQGHSAGELFF.